These T cell receptor beta chains were read from a single sample in a study of blood T cell repertoires in COVID-19. Profiling relied on immunoSEQ multiplex PCR, and the TCRdb table lists in-frame clones only, not all of them. The sample includes almost 200,000 clones, around 79% of them seen just once. The specimen sequenced was peripheral blood. These receptors all come from a woman aged 35 to 49 with COVID-19, enrolled during active disease. The CDR3 runs from the conserved cysteine through the conserved F or W. A D gene is named only where the DNA matches it firmly. The size of a clone is reported for some rows only, either as once, few or many, or as a class for expanded clones.

abundance | j_gene | v_gene | d_gene | CDR3nt | CDR3aa
few | TRBJ1-1 | TRBV11-3 | - | TGTGCCAGCAGCTTAGGACGGGGTTCGATTGAAGCTTTCTTT | CASSLGRGSIEAFF
- | TRBJ2-3 | TRBV12-3/TRBV12-4 | - | TGTGCCAGCAGTTTCTGGAGGGATACGCAGTATTTT | CASSFWRDTQYF
few | TRBJ2-2 | TRBV5-4 | TRBD2 | TGTGCCAGCAGCACAACCGGGACTAGCATTGCCGGGGAGCTGTTTTTT | CASSTTGTSIAGELFF
few | TRBJ1-6 | TRBV2 | TRBD1 | TGTGCCAGCAGTATTGGACAGGGGAAAGCTCACTCACCCCTCCACTTT | CASSIGQGKAHSPLHF
- | TRBJ2-5 | TRBV7-2 | - | TGTGCCAGCAGCTTAAACTGGTTCGGGGAGACCCAGTACTTC | CASSLNWFGETQYF
- | TRBJ2-7 | TRBV4-1 | TRBD2 | TGCGCCAGCAGCCCACTAGCGGGAGGGTTCTACGAGCAGTACTTC | CASSPLAGGFYEQYF
- | TRBJ2-3 | TRBV30 | - | TGTGCCTGGAGTCCAAGGGGTACGCAGTATTTT | CAWSPRGTQYF
- | TRBJ2-2 | TRBV19 | TRBD2 | TGTGCCAGTAGTATCCCGCGGGAGGCCCCCGGGGAGCTGTTTTTT | CASSIPREAPGELFF
- | TRBJ2-5 | TRBV27 | TRBD2 | TGTGCCAGCAGTTTATCTTCGGTACTAGCGGGAGACACCCAGTACTTC | CASSLSSVLAGDTQYF
- | TRBJ2-1 | TRBV20-1 | - | TGCAGTGCTAGTAGCGGCGGCTTGAATGAGCAGTTCTTC | CSASSGGLNEQFF
once | TRBJ2-7 | TRBV6-1 | TRBD1 | TGTGCCAGCAGTGAATTGGTAGGACAGGGGTCCTACGAGCAGTACTTC | CASSELVGQGSYEQYF
- | TRBJ2-1 | TRBV5-4 | - | TGTGCCAGCAGCTTTACAGGACGGAATGAGCAGTTCTTC | CASSFTGRNEQFF
- | TRBJ1-1 | TRBV9 | - | TGTGCCAGCAGCGTAGGAGGAGGGGAAGCTTTCTTT | CASSVGGGEAFF
- | TRBJ1-5 | TRBV7-2 | - | TGTGCCAGCAGGCCCGGGTCTAGCAATCAGCCCCAGCATTTT | CASRPGSSNQPQHF
few | TRBJ2-1 | TRBV9 | TRBD2 | TGTGCCAGCAGCGTAAGTCCTAGCGGGGAAGGTGAGCAGTTCTTC | CASSVSPSGEGEQFF
- | TRBJ2-2 | TRBV5-6 | - | TGTGCCAGCAGCTTGGGGAGGACCGGGGAGCTGTTTTTT | CASSLGRTGELFF
- | TRBJ1-2 | TRBV19 | - | TGTGCCAGTAGTATCGAACGGGACTATGGCTACACCTTC | CASSIERDYGYTF
once | TRBJ2-3 | TRBV5-5 | - | TGTGCCAGCAGCTGGTCGGGCGGGAGCACAGATACGCAGTATTTT | CASSWSGGSTDTQYF
- | TRBJ2-5 | TRBV20-1 | - | TGCAGTGTAGCCCCGCAGGAGACCCAGTACTTC | CSVAPQETQYF
- | TRBJ2-3 | TRBV6-6 | TRBD2 | TGTGCCAGCAGATCTCTCGGGGGGGAAAGCACAGATACGCAGTATTTT | CASRSLGGESTDTQYF
- | TRBJ1-1 | TRBV12-5 | - | TGTGCTAGTCACGGGGGCACTGAAGCTTTCTTT | CASHGGTEAFF
- | TRBJ1-2 | TRBV11-2 | - | TGTGCCAGCAGCTGGGGGAAGGACAGCCCTGGGGCCTTC | CASSWGKDSPGAF
once | TRBJ2-1 | TRBV12-3/TRBV12-4 | - | TGTGCCAGCAGTACTTACAATGAGCAGTTCTTC | CASSTYNEQFF
few | TRBJ1-5 | TRBV21-1 | - | TGTGCCAGCAGCAAAGAAACAGGGAGCAATCAGCCCCAGCATTTT | CASSKETGSNQPQHF
- | TRBJ1-5 | TRBV3-1/TRBV3-2 | TRBD1 | TGTGCCAGCAGCCCCGGACAGGGATTGGGGCCCCAGCATTTT | CASSPGQGLGPQHF
once | TRBJ2-5 | TRBV7-2 | TRBD2 | TGTGCCAGCAGCTTTCAAGCGGGGGCGCAAGAGACCCAGTACTTC | CASSFQAGAQETQYF
- | TRBJ2-2 | TRBV3-1/TRBV3-2 | TRBD1 | TGTGCCAGCAGCTTTAAGGGGGCCACCGGGGAGCTGTTTTTT | CASSFKGATGELFF
- | TRBJ1-3 | TRBV21-1 | - | TGTGCCAGCAGCAAAGTTGGGAGAACCGGAAACACCATATATTTT | CASSKVGRTGNTIYF
- | TRBJ1-5 | TRBV2 | TRBD1 | TGTGCCAGCAGTCCCGGGACAGGGGACCTAAAGGTGCAGCCCCAGCATTTT | CASSPGTGDLKVQPQHF
few | TRBJ2-7 | TRBV7-8 | TRBD1 | TGTGCCAGCAGCCCCTGGACAGGGGGCTACGAGCAGTACTTC | CASSPWTGGYEQYF
- | TRBJ1-2 | TRBV5-8 | - | TGTGCCAGCAGACAGCCGGGAGAGTCTAACTATGGCTACACCTTC | CASRQPGESNYGYTF
- | TRBJ2-2 | TRBV7-9 | - | TGTGCCAGCAGCTTAGGTAGTGTCGGGGAGCTGTTTTTT | CASSLGSVGELFF
- | TRBJ1-4 | TRBV27 | TRBD1 | TGTGCCACCTCGGACAGGGGGCGAGAAAAACTGTTTTTT | CATSDRGREKLFF
few | TRBJ2-7 | TRBV7-9 | TRBD2 | TGTGCCAGCAGCTTACTAGCGGGGGGGCCCTCCTACGAGCAGTACTTC | CASSLLAGGPSYEQYF
- | TRBJ1-1 | TRBV4-1 | TRBD1 | TGCGCCAGCAGCCAAGATCGTCCGGGGCAGGGGGTAACTGAAGCTTTCTTT | CASSQDRPGQGVTEAFF
- | TRBJ1-6 | TRBV30 | TRBD1 | TGTGCCTGGAGTGTATTCGGGGGCACAGGGGATAATTCACCCCTCCACTTT | CAWSVFGGTGDNSPLHF
- | TRBJ1-2 | TRBV25-1 | - | TGTGCCAGCAGTGAATACGAACCCGCAGTGAACCATGGCTACACCTTC | CASSEYEPAVNHGYTF
few | TRBJ1-5 | TRBV9 | - | TGTGCCAGCAGCCCCACCGGGGGAGGGAACAATCAGCCCCAGCATTTT | CASSPTGGGNNQPQHF
once | TRBJ2-3 | TRBV29-1 | TRBD1 | TGCAGCTCAGGCGGGACAGGGCAAACAGATACGCAGTATTTT | CSSGGTGQTDTQYF
once | TRBJ2-3 | TRBV7-2 | TRBD2 | TGTGCCAGCAGCCCCGGGACTAGCGGGGCAGATACGCAGTATTTT | CASSPGTSGADTQYF
few | TRBJ1-5 | TRBV4-1 | - | TGCGCCAGCAGCCATCCTAACGGGGGGAACAATCAGCCCCAGCATTTT | CASSHPNGGNNQPQHF
- | TRBJ1-4 | TRBV27 | - | TGTGCCAGCAGTCCGTCAACAAAGCGGGAAAAACTGTTTTTT | CASSPSTKREKLFF
once | TRBJ1-4 | TRBV18 | - | TGTGCCAGCTCCCTCGACAGCAGGAAACTGTTTTTT | CASSLDSRKLFF
- | TRBJ2-5 | TRBV24-1 | - | TGTGCCACCAGTGAAGGGAGCCAAGAGACCCAGTACTTC | CATSEGSQETQYF
- | TRBJ2-4 | TRBV5-1 | - | TGCGCCAGCAGCACAGGGCCGGGAAACATTCAGTACTTC | CASSTGPGNIQYF
few | TRBJ1-4 | TRBV5-1 | - | TGCGCCAGCAGCCCCACAATTTCGGGGGGGGCAAATGAAAAACTGTTTTTT | CASSPTISGGANEKLFF
- | TRBJ1-2 | TRBV24-1 | - | TGTGCCACCAGTGATTCCTTCCTACAAGCGGGCGGAGCTAACTATGGCTACACCTTC | CATSDSFLQAGGANYGYTF
- | TRBJ2-3 | TRBV18 | - | TGTGCCAGCTCACAGGGGTTAGGAACAGATACGCAGTATTTT | CASSQGLGTDTQYF
few | TRBJ2-1 | TRBV11-3 | TRBD2 | TGTGCCAGCAGCCGCGGGGGGGTCTCCTACAATGAGCAGTTCTTC | CASSRGGVSYNEQFF
- | TRBJ2-6 | TRBV5-1 | TRBD2 | TGCGCCAGCAGCTTTACTAGCGGGAGCTCGGCTGGGGCCAACGTCCTGACTTTC | CASSFTSGSSAGANVLTF
- | TRBJ2-7 | TRBV4-2 | TRBD1 | TGTGCCAGCAGCCAAGGGGGCAGGGACAGGGTCGAGCAGTACTTC | CASSQGGRDRVEQYF
- | TRBJ1-2 | TRBV14 | TRBD1 | TGTGCCAGCAGTAAGGGACAGGGCTATGGCTACACCTTC | CASSKGQGYGYTF
- | TRBJ2-5 | TRBV5-8 | - | TGTGCCAGCAGCCGGCAGGGAAAGCAGACCCAGTACTTC | CASSRQGKQTQYF
- | TRBJ1-2 | TRBV5-5 | - | TGTGCCAGCAGCTACCAAACAGGTGACTATGGCTACACCTTC | CASSYQTGDYGYTF
- | TRBJ2-5 | TRBV9 | - | TGTGCCAGCAGCCGCGGCACTACGCAAGAGACCCAGTACTTC | CASSRGTTQETQYF